The rows below give T cell receptor beta chains drawn from one sample of a study of human T cells and chemical hapten exposure. Each CDR3 protein is one row after TCRdb ran MiXCR on the RACE reads. The sample contains about 98,000 distinct CDR3 sequences, 9.5% to 14% of which appear only once. The specimen comprised whole blood, sampled in connection with sensitization to the hapten diphenylcyclopropenone (DPC). The receptor set was obtained from a woman aged 55-69 years with alopecia areata. Some clones in this sample may be carry-over from other donors' samples. Both conserved end residues are part of each CDR3. D genes are given only for firm matches. Not all rows give a size; the values are once, few, many and, for expanded clones, a class.

V	D	J	size	DNA	CDR3
TRBV7-8	TRBD2	TRBJ2-5	many	TGTGCCAGCAGCAAAGCTAGAGCGGGACAAGAGACCCAGTACTTC	CASSKARAGQETQYF
TRBV24-1	NA	TRBJ2-7	few	TGTGCCACCAGTGATTTTGCACCCCCACTAAACAAAGGAGGAGAGGAGGCCTACGAGCAGTACTTC	CATSDFAPPLNKGGEEAYEQYF
TRBV6-6	NA	TRBJ1-1	few	TGTGCCAGCAGTTACGGGCCGCGGAACACTGAAGCTTTCTTT	CASSYGPRNTEAFF
TRBV10-3	NA	TRBJ1-2	many	TGTGCCATCAGTGAGGGAGGGGACTATGGCTACACCTTC	CAISEGGDYGYTF
TRBV11-2	TRBD1	TRBJ2-3	many	TGTGCCAGCAGCACAGGGGCGAGGTACCCAGATACGCAGTATTTT	CASSTGARYPDTQYF
TRBV27	TRBD1	TRBJ2-7	many	TGTGCCAGCTGCCGCAGGGGGCAGTACGAGCAGTACTTC	CASCRRGQYEQYF
TRBV3-1	TRBD2	TRBJ2-3	few	TGTGCCAGCAGCCACCTTGGCGGGGGGTCAGATACGCAGTATTTT	CASSHLGGGSDTQYF
TRBV20-1	TRBD2	TRBJ2-3	NA	TGCAGTGCTAGAGGACTAGCGGGGGGGTTAGATACGCAGTATTTT	CSARGLAGGLDTQYF
TRBV20-1	TRBD1	TRBJ2-7	NA	TGCAGTGCTAAAAGGGGACAGGGTAGTCCCTACGAGCAGTACTTC	CSAKRGQGSPYEQYF
TRBV3-1	NA	TRBJ1-2	many	TGTGCCAGCAGCCAAGTAGGGACAGGCTACACCTTC	CASSQVGTGYTF
TRBV7-9	NA	TRBJ1-1	many	TGTGCCAGCAGCTTAGGGCAGGGGCGGTCTGAAGCTTTCTTT	CASSLGQGRSEAFF
TRBV18	NA	TRBJ1-4	many	TGTGCCAGCTCACCACTTCAGGGGCGGAATGAAAAACTGTTTTTT	CASSPLQGRNEKLFF
TRBV28	NA	TRBJ2-3	many	TGTGCCAGCAGTTCACCGACTGAGAACGATACGCAGTATTTT	CASSSPTENDTQYF
TRBV18	NA	TRBJ1-5	NA	TGTGCCAGCTCACCAGGGGTGGAAGGTAGCAATCAGCCCCAGCATTTT	CASSPGVEGSNQPQHF
TRBV7-3	NA	TRBJ2-6	many	TGTGCCAGCAGCTTAACCCCGTTCGTTGGGGCCGGGGCCAACGTCCTGACTTTC	CASSLTPFVGAGANVLTF
TRBV4-1	TRBD1	TRBJ1-2	many	TGCGCCAGCAGCCAAGACGCGACAGGGGCCACTTACGGTGGCTACACCTTC	CASSQDATGATYGGYTF
TRBV5-1	TRBD1	TRBJ2-1	NA	TGCGTCAGCAGCTCCCGACAGGGATACCGCAATGAGCAGTTCTTC	CVSSSRQGYRNEQFF